This TCR beta chain was profiled in a study of CXCR3-negative and CXCR3-positive naive CD8 T cells. Broader study findings: Diversity was high in both naive subsets and much lower in memory cells. Both naive subsets, CXCR3-negative and CXCR3-positive, displayed similar TRBV-TRBJ usage, unlike memory cells.

Via 5' RACE with UMI labels, TRB cDNA libraries were prepared. From the 5' RACE reads, TCRdb lists one entry per CDR3 protein and no DNA. The sample has about 38,000 distinct CDR3 sequences. CDR3 length equals 17 residues. Germline-derived CDR1 and CDR2 are SGHTA and FQGNSA. On this clonotype: Its cognate antigen is unknown.

This chain joins TRBV7-2 and TRBJ1-6. This receptor was obtained from a human donor in good health. Some clones in this sample may be carry-over from other donors' samples. Sequencing input: memory CD8+ T cells from blood. The CDR3 region is CASSLALGSSYNSPLHF.